These T cell receptor beta chains were read from a single sample in a study of response to subunit inactivated influenza vaccine. TCRdb reprocessed the RT-PCR reads via MiXCR and lists one record per CDR3 protein. The sample consists of approximately 570,000 distinct CDR3 sequences, 7.5% to 8.5% of them appearing once. Source: PBMCs from blood, taken 23 to 25 months after vaccination. The receptors shown here come from a man between 50 and 70 years old who received an inactivated influenza vaccine. CDR3s include the opening cysteine and the closing phenylalanine or tryptophan. For some rows the clone size is stated as once, few or many, or as a class when expanded; others skip it.

TRBJ2-1 | TRBV20-1 | few | CSAETGYVGNEQFF
TRBJ1-5 | TRBV27 | few | CASSSTGQPQHF
TRBJ2-3 | TRBV7-8 | few | CASSLESSLGTQYF
TRBJ1-6 | TRBV7-2 | many | CASSLAGAGADSPLHF
TRBJ2-5 | TRBV28 | - | CASSINRGRETQYF
TRBJ2-7 | TRBV6-2/TRBV6-3 | many | CASSDRTLISYEQYF
TRBJ1-6 | TRBV10-3 | - | CAIKAGYNSPLHF
TRBJ2-1 | TRBV20-1 | - | CSARDPQGGYNEQFF
TRBJ2-7 | TRBV29-1 | few | CSVVLSGYEQYF
TRBJ2-1 | TRBV5-1 | - | CASSSTTGSSYNEQFF
TRBJ2-5 | TRBV29-1 | - | CSVEDLIRQGREETQYF
TRBJ2-1 | TRBV10-3 | many | CAIRGGSSYNEQFF
TRBJ1-1 | TRBV12-3/TRBV12-4 | many | CASSPDGASTEAFF
TRBJ1-1 | TRBV18 | - | CASSPGQGNEAFF
TRBJ2-7 | TRBV12-3/TRBV12-4 | - | CASSLMSSPRDEQYF
TRBJ2-3 | TRBV7-2 | few | CASSLAGGPTTDTQYF
TRBJ2-1 | TRBV18 | - | CASSPRREVGNEQFF
TRBJ2-3 | TRBV6-2/TRBV6-3 | - | CASGRSGVLRGDTQYF
TRBJ1-1 | TRBV7-9 | many | CASSLGDLLAFF
TRBJ2-7 | TRBV6-6 | - | CASTEGPLRQYF
TRBJ2-3 | TRBV4-1 | - | CASSQDAMGSTDTQYF
TRBJ1-5 | TRBV9 | many | CASSVGQSNQPQHF
TRBJ1-2 | TRBV2 | few | CASSDRTLGRSAF
TRBJ2-1 | TRBV10-3 | - | CAISASASYNEQFF
TRBJ2-7 | TRBV15 | few | CATSRELAGGYEQYF
TRBJ1-4 | TRBV4-3 | many | CASSHETGTINEKLFF
TRBJ1-1 | TRBV7-9 | few | CASSWENTEAFF
TRBJ2-2 | TRBV10-3 | many | CAISESVTSGELFF
TRBJ2-2 | TRBV4-3 | few | CASSQPGGQNTGELFF
TRBJ1-5 | TRBV20-1 | few | CSARPGFNQPQHF
TRBJ1-2 | TRBV10-3 | few | CAISESTGGLNGYTF
TRBJ2-5 | TRBV5-5 | - | CASSSLGQTQYF
TRBJ1-1 | TRBV5-1 | many | CASSPQDLNTEAFF
TRBJ2-3 | TRBV3-1 | many | CASSQALAGVTDTQYF
TRBJ1-6 | TRBV5-1 | many | CASSPGTGQQPLHF
TRBJ2-3 | TRBV7-9 | - | CASSLGGPLTDTQYF
TRBJ2-1 | TRBV20-1 | - | CSARRQDDYNEQFF
TRBJ1-2 | TRBV2 | few | CASSEAGSWYGYTF
TRBJ2-3 | TRBV12-3/TRBV12-4 | many | CASSFGGGQTDTQYF
TRBJ2-7 | TRBV28 | many | CASSRRDRFYEQYF
TRBJ2-1 | TRBV12-3/TRBV12-4 | few | CASSFSGIDEQFF
TRBJ2-7 | TRBV7-2 | few | CASSFRQGIYEQYF
TRBJ2-7 | TRBV4-1 | few | CASSRTGTDSYEQYF
TRBJ1-5 | TRBV25-1 | many | CASSESWARGHSNQPQHF
TRBJ1-2 | TRBV28 | few | CASSPAAGTNYGYTF
TRBJ2-7 | TRBV5-1 | few | CASSLDLAGGLREQYF
TRBJ2-4 | TRBV4-2 | many | CASSQDFRTVAAKNIQYF
TRBJ2-1 | TRBV5-5 | few | CASSFGTSGTLDEQFF
TRBJ1-5 | TRBV12-3/TRBV12-4 | few | CASSHGPGVEGSNQPQHF
TRBJ2-2 | TRBV5-1 | many | CASSIGPTGELFF
TRBJ2-1 | TRBV20-1 | many | CSAINLAGNEQFF
TRBJ1-4 | TRBV10-3 | few | CATAGYVDKEEKLFF
TRBJ2-7 | TRBV7-2 | many | CASSLGRGPYEQYF
TRBJ2-3 | TRBV5-1 | many | CASSLRGLPLDTQYF